These 4 T cell receptor beta chains were all obtained from the same sample, sequenced in a study of blood T cell repertoires in COVID-19. Clones were sequenced by immunoSEQ multiplex PCR, and TCRdb holds only the in-frame ones, with some missing. This sample has roughly 250,000 clones; around 86% occur once, and the top ten carry 2.5% to 3%. The sequenced sample consisted of peripheral blood. All receptors come from a woman aged 60-75 years with active or convalescent COVID-19.

This chain connects TRBV11-2 to TRBJ2-1, with a tentative D call TRBD1 (5 bases). The CDR3 length is 15 residues. Germline CDR1 reads SGHAT; CDR2 reads FQNNGV. V was trimmed by 2 bases and J by 0 bases, leaving 8 bases between them. CDR3 nucleotide sequence: TGTGCCAGCAGCTTATTCCAGGGCTCCTACAATGAGCAGTTCTTC. Amino acids: CASSLFQGSYNEQFF.

Here the CDR3 reads CASSIDRRVNTEAFF. The CDR3 DNA follows: TGTGCCAGTAGTATAGATCGAAGAGTGAACACTGAAGCTTTCTTT. This chain links TRBV19 with TRBJ1-1; D ambiguous. There are 15 residues in the CDR3. Germline V CDR1 and CDR2: LNHDA, SQIVND (reference sequence). Trimming cost V 0 bases and J 0 bases, with 8 bases left between them.

The rearrangement links TRBV12-3 or TRBV12-4 to TRBJ1-2; D unresolved. The CDR3 is 12 amino acids. V dropped 6 bases and J dropped 13 bases, with 18 bases sitting between them. The CDR3 DNA reads as TGTGCCAGCAGCCCTCGGAGGTTACCCCTCACCTTC. Its translation is CASSPRRLPLTF.

This chain connects TRBV13 to TRBJ2-3; D ambiguous. The CDR3 spans 13 residues. From germline, CDR1 is PRHDT and CDR2 FYEKMQ (reference sequence). Trimming shortened V by 2 bases and J by 4 bases, and 7 bases separated the two germline ends. In nucleotides, the CDR3 is TGTGCCAGCAGCTTATTCTCCCCAGATACGCAGTATTTT. Its translation: CASSLFSPDTQYF.